This TCR beta chain originates from a study of vaccination effects on CD4 cells after COVID-19. Sequencing followed a ViraFEST assay step that expanded antigen-specific CD4+ T cells with viral peptide pools. Having been cultured for roughly 9 days, the cells underwent CD4+ T cell isolation. In the cultures, half the medium was exchanged for IL-2 medium on days 3 and 7. The assay was immunoSEQ multiplex PCR, and TCRdb's table has in-frame clones only and misses some. The table shows approximately 82,000 clones, with around 74% occurring only once. Notes on this clone: The target antigen is unknown.

The CDR3 length is 17 residues. V was trimmed by 3 bases and J by 3 bases, leaving 18 bases between them. Germline V gene data show CDR1 as LNHDA and CDR2 as SQIVND (reference sequence). The J gene is TRBJ2-1, the V gene TRBV19, with D tentatively TRBD2 (5 bases). The source was CD4+ T cells from PBMCs cultured with HCoV-229E spike peptides, collected before COVID-19 vaccination. This sequence was found in a human donor who received a COVID-19 vaccine. The CDR3 DNA follows: TGTGCCAGTAGTATTAAACTACGCGGACTCCACTACAATGAGCAGTTCTTC. Protein sequence: CASSIKLRGLHYNEQFF.